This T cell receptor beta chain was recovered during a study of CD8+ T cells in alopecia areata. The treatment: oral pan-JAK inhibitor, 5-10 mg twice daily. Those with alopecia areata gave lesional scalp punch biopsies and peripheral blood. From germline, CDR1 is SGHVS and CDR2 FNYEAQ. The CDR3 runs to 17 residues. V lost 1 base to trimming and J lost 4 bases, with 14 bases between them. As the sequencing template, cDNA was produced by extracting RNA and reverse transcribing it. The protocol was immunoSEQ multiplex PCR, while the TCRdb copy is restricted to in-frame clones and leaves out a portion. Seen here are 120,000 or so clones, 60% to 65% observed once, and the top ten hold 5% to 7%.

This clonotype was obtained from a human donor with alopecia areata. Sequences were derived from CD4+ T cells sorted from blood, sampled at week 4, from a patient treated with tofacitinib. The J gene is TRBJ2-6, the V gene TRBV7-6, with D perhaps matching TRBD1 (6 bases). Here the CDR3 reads CASSLGLGAKGANVLTF. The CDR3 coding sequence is TGTGCCAGCAGCTTAGGCCTGGGGGCAAAAGGGGCCAACGTCCTGACTTTC.